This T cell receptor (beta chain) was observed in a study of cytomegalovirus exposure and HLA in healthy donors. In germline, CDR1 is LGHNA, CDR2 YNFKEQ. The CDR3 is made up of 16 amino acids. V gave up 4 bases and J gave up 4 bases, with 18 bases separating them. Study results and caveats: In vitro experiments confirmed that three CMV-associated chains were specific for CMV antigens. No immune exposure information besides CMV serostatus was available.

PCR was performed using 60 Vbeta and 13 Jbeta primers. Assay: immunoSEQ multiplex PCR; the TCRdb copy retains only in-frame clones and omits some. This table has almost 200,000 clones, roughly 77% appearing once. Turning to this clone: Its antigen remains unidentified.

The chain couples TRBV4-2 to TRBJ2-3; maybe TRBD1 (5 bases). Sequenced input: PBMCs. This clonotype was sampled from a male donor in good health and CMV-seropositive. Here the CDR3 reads CASSRGGAGAPDTQYF. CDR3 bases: TGTGCCAGCAGCCGTGGTGGGGCAGGAGCACCAGATACGCAGTATTTT.